This paragraph covers one T cell receptor beta chain sequence. What it recognizes is unknown. The data were taken from a study of T cells expressing NK-cell markers. At the level of the study: Underlying the TCR beta repertoires were sorted CD3+CD56+NKG2C+, CD3+CD56+NKG2C- and CD3+CD56-NKG2C+ T cells. Within the sequenced cohort of eight donors, seven exhibited HCMV seropositivity and one was seronegative. Study-wide results and limits: The study left the HCMV specificity of expanded NKG2C+ T cell clones unresolved.

CDR1 is SGHVS, CDR2 FNYEAQ, per germline. The CDR3 totals 15 residues. 5'RACE template switching built TCR beta cDNA with unique molecular identifiers. TCRdb derives one entry per CDR3 protein from the 5' RACE reads, leaving out DNA. This specimen shows a few hundred thousand distinct CDR3 sequences; the ten leading clones hold approximately 4%. The sequenced material came from blood T cells: a sorted CD56 or NKG2C T cell subset, CD4+ or CD8+ T cells, or bulk PBMC T cells (not recorded which). This chain connects TRBV7-6 to TRBJ2-5; without DNA, the TCRdb call of TRBD1 cannot be checked. The sequence was collected from a man aged 18 to 35 in good health. CDR3 sequence reads: CASSLEGSAGETQYF.